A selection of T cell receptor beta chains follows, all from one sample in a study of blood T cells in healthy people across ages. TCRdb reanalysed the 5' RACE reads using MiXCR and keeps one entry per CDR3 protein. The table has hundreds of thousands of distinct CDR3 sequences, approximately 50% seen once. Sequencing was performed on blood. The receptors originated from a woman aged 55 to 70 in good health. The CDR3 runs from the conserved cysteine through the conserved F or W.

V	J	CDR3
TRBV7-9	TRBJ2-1	CASSLSQGSSYNEQFF
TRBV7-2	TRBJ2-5	CANSLFAGTSGEQYF
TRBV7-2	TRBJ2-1	CASSQDSGYNEQFF
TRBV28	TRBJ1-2	CASSGRTNYGYTF
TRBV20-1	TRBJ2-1	CSAVAELSYNEQFF
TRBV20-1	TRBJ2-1	CSARTSGSDYNEQFF
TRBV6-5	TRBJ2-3	CASSRGGPPSTDTQYF
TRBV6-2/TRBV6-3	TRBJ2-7	CASSYRLDTLAYEQYF
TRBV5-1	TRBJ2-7	CASSLVGAGGNEQYF
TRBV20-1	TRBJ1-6	CSARERGGVYNPPLHF
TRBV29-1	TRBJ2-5	CSVAGSGETQYF
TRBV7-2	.	CASSLRRLDSRAYNEQYF
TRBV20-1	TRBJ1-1	CSALPRGWNTEAFF
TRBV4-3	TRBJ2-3	CASSQDAGIYTDTQYF
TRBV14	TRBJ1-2	CASSPQGESYGYTF
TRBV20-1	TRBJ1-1	CSASLGGPSTEAFF
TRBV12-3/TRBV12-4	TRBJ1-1	CASSLRRRTAGSTEAFF
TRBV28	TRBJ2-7	CASSSPRDLSYEQYF
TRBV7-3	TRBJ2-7	CASSASQGGEQYF
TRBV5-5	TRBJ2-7	CASSRDRQTSYEQYF
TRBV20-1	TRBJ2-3	CSARGGLAITDTQYF
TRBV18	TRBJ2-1	CASSPPGQGYEQFF
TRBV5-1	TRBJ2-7	CASSSEGTPSYEQYF
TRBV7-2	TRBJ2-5	CASSWARVPLGTQYF
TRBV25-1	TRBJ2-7	CASRKGYEQYF
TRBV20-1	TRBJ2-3	CSARQGLGADTQYF
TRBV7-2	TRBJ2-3	CASSARTSGRTDTQYF
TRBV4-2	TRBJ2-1	CASSQDGNGEQFF
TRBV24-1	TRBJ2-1	CATSDLRQENNEQFF
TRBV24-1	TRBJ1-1	CATAGQGGTEAFF
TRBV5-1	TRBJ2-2	CASSLGARENTGELFF
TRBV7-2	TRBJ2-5	CASSWDRTETQYF
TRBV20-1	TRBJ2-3	CSAPGLAGAGADTQYF
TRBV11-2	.	CASGTYYTGSRAHEQYF
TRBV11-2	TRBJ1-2	CASSFARFGTEYGYTF
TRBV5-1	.	CASREQGFSPNIQYF
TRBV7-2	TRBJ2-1	CASSRDSVVNEQFF
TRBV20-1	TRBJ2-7	CSAIALDAAEQYF
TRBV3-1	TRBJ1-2	CASSLRDGGVYGCTF
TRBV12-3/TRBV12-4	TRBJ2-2	CASRPRDSDTGELFF
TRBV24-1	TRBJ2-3	CATATVGRGGTDTQYF
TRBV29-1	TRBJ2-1	CSVGGGRGYNEQFF
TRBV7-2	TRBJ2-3	CASSFPGTSGSTQYF
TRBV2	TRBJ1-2	CASTGQASYGYTF
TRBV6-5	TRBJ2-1	CASSFQTGLAGGNEQFF
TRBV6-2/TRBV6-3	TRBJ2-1	CASSTGTVYNEQFF
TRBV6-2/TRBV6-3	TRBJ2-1	CASSVGGARAYNEQFF
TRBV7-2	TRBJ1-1	CASSSLTLMNTEAFF
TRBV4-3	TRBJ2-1	CASSQTGGSYNEQFF
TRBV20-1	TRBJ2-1	CSARVLSADEQFF
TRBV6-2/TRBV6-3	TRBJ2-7	CASRLAVKTGAPYEQYF
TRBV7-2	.	CASSHRDTEQYF
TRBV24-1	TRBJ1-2	CATSDSAGLEDYGYTF